This T cell receptor beta chain was profiled in a study of blood T cell repertoires in COVID-19. This clone was seen only a few times. Produced via immunoSEQ multiplex PCR; TCRdb's table is partial and in-frame only. Of a few hundred thousand clones listed, roughly nine tenths are singletons. Germline CDR1 is ENHRY and CDR2 is SYGVKD. This CDR3 is built from 12 residues. Trimming removed 4 bases at V and 5 bases at J, with 8 bases between. The sample comprised PBMCs or T cells enriched from blood (not recorded which). The gene calls are TRBV10-3 and TRBJ1-1; D uncertain. This sequence was found in a woman under 40 who had recovered from COVID-19. The CDR3 nucleotides are TGTGCCATCAGTGGGGAGGGTACTGAAGCTTTCTTT. The encoded protein is CAISGEGTEAFF.